The TCR beta chain under discussion was sequenced for a study of blood T cells in healthy people across ages. As for this clonotype: Its antigen is undetermined.

Findings and limits, study-wide: Older individuals had lower TCR beta diversity per million T cells (the decline was roughly linear).

This CDR3 is built from 15 residues. Trimming pared 2 bases from V and 0 bases from J, leaving 11 bases between. Germline values: CDR1 SGHDT, CDR2 YYEEEE. A second PCR of roughly 7 to 11 cycles used a sample-barcoded 5' primer and a J-beta primer mix. Every cDNA was tagged by a template-switch adaptor with 12 random nucleotides. TCRdb processed the 5' RACE reads anew with MiXCR; each CDR3 protein has one entry. Here the sample spans almost 1 million distinct CDR3 sequences, just over 50% being singletons. The clonotype comes from a woman in her sixties in good health. Sequenced input: blood. V gene TRBV5-6 combines with J gene TRBJ2-5; possible D gene TRBD1, 6 bases. CDR3 sequence: CASSLPGTYQETQYF. The CDR3 DNA is TGTGCCAGCAGCTTACCCGGGACATACCAAGAGACCCAGTACTTC. Looking up the rest from reference TRBV5-6 and TRBJ2-5 gives the full variable domain: DAGVTQSPTHLIKTRGQQVTLRCSPKSGHDTVSWYQQALGQGPQFIFQYYEEEERQRGNFPDRFSGHQFPNYSSELNVNALLLGDSALYLCASSLPGTYQETQYFGPGTRLLVL.